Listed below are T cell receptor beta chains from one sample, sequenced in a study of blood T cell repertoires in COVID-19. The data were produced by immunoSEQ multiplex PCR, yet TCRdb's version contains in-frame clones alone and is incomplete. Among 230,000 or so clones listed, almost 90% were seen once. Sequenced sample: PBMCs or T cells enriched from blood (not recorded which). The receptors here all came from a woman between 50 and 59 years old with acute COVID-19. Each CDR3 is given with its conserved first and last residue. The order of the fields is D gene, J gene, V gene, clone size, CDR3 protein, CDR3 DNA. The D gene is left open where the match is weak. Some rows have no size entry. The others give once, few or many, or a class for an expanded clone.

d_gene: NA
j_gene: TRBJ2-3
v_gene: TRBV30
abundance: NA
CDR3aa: CAWGLGLSDTQYF
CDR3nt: TGTGCCTGGGGACTCGGACTATCGGATACGCAGTATTTT

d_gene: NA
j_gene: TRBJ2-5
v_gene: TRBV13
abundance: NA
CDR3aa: CASSPITSNQETQYF
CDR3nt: TGTGCCAGCAGCCCAATCACTAGCAACCAAGAGACCCAGTACTTC

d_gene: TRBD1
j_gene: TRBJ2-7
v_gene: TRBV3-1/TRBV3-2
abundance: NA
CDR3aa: CASSQGGQGYSYEQYF
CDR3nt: TGTGCCAGCAGCCAAGGTGGACAGGGGTACTCCTACGAGCAGTACTTC

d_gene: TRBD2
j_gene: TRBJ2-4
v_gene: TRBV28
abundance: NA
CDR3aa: CASSTTSGRAASQYF
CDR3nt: TGTGCCAGCAGTACCACTAGCGGGAGGGCCGCTAGTCAGTACTTC

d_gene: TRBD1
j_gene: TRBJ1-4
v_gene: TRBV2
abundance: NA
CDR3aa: CASSPGTGNEKLFF
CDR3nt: TGTGCCAGCAGCCCCGGGACAGGGAATGAAAAACTGTTTTTT

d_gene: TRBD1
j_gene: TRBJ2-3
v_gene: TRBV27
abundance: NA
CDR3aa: CASSIGGGTGEDTQYF
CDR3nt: TGTGCCAGCAGTATCGGGGGCGGGACAGGGGAAGATACGCAGTATTTT

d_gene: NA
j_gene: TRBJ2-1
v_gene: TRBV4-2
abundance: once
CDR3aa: CASSQEAGSSYNEQFF
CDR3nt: TGTGCCAGCAGCCAAGAGGCCGGGAGCTCCTACAATGAGCAGTTCTTC

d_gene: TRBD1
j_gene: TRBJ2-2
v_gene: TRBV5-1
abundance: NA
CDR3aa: CASSPGTGGTGELFF
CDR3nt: TGCGCCAGCAGCCCCGGGACAGGGGGCACCGGGGAGCTGTTTTTT

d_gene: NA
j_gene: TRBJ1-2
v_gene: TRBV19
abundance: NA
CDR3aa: CASSISSRDNYGYTF
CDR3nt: TGTGCCAGTAGTATATCCAGCAGGGATAACTATGGCTACACCTTC

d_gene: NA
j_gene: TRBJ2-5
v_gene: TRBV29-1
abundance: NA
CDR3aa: CSVELGSGETQYF
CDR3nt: TGCAGCGTTGAATTAGGTAGCGGAGAGACCCAGTACTTC

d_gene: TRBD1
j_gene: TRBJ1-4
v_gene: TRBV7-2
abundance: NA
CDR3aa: CASTSGTGDATNEKLFF
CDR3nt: TGTGCCAGCACCTCCGGGACAGGCGATGCAACTAATGAAAAACTGTTTTTT

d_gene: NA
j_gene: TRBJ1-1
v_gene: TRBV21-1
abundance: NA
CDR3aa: CASSTRGNTEAFF
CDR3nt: TGTGCCAGCAGCACGAGAGGTAACACTGAAGCTTTCTTT

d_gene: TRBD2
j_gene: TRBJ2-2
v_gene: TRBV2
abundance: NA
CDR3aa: CASGGRTRGGGELFF
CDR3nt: TGTGCCAGCGGGGGAAGGACTAGAGGAGGCGGGGAGCTGTTTTTT

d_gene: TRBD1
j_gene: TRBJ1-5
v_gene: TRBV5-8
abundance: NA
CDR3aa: CASSMYGQGVFGQPQHF
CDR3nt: TGTGCCAGCAGCATGTATGGGCAGGGGGTCTTTGGTCAGCCCCAGCATTTT

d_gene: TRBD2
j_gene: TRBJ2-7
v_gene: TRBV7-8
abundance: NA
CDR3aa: CASSSRTSGKYEQYF
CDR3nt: TGTGCCAGCAGCTCCCGGACTAGCGGGAAATACGAGCAGTACTTC

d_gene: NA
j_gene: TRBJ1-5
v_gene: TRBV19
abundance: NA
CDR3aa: CASRITGYSNQPQHF
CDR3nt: TGTGCCAGTAGGATTACAGGGTATAGCAATCAGCCCCAGCATTTT

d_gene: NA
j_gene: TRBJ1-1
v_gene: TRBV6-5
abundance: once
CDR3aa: CASSQQRNTEAFF
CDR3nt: TGTGCCAGCAGTCAACAGAGAAACACTGAAGCTTTCTTT

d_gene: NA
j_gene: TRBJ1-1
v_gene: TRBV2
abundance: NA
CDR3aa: CASSAINRAGGTEAFF
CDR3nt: TGTGCCAGCAGCGCAATAAACAGGGCCGGTGGGACTGAAGCTTTCTTT

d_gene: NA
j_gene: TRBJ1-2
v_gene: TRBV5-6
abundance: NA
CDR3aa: CASSWDTVNYGYTF
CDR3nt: TGTGCCAGCAGCTGGGACACCGTTAACTATGGCTACACCTTC

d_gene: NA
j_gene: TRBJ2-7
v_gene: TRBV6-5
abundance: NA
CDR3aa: CASTSPPSYEQYF
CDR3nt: TGTGCCAGCACCTCTCCTCCCTCCTACGAGCAGTACTTC

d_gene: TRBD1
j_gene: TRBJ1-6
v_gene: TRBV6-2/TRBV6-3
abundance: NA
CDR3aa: CASSYGPTGENSPLHF
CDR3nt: TGTGCCAGCAGTTACGGACCGACAGGGGAAAATTCACCCCTCCACTTT

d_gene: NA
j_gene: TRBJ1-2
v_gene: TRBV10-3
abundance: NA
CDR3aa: CAIRPTVGANYGYTF
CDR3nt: TGTGCCATCAGGCCCACTGTTGGGGCCAACTATGGCTACACCTTC

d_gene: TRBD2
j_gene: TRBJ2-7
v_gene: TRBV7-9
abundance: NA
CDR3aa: CASSLGTSGSSYEQYF
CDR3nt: TGTGCCAGCAGCTTAGGGACTAGCGGGAGCTCCTACGAGCAGTACTTC

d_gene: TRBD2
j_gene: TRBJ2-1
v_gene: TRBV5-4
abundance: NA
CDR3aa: CASRGGLAGLNEQFF
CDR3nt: TGTGCCAGCAGGGGGGGACTAGCGGGACTAAATGAGCAGTTCTTC

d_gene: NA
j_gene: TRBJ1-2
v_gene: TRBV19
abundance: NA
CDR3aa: CASSIRQASYGYTF
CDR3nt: TGTGCCAGTAGTATCCGGCAGGCAAGCTATGGCTACACCTTC

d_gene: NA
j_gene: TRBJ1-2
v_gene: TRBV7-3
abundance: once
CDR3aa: CASSLTAGYGYTF
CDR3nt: TGTGCCAGCAGCTTAACGGCAGGGTATGGCTACACCTTC

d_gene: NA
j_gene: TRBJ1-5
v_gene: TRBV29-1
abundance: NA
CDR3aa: CSVLQGVGGNQPQHF
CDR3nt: TGCAGCGTCCTACAGGGAGTTGGAGGCAATCAGCCCCAGCATTTT

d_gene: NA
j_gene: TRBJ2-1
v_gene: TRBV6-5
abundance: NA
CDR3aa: CASSYVQGNNEQFF
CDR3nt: TGTGCCAGCAGCTACGTACAGGGTAACAATGAGCAGTTCTTC

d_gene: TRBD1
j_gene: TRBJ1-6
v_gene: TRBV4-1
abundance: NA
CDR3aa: CASSYRQGATYNSPLHF
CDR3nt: TGCGCCAGCAGCTACCGACAGGGGGCTACCTATAATTCACCCCTCCACTTT

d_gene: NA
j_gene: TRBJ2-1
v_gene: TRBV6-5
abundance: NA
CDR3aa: CASRTRDAGNEQFF
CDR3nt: TGTGCCAGCAGGACCAGAGACGCGGGCAATGAGCAGTTCTTC

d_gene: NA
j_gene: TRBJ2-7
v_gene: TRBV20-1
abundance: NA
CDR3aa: CSASSGAGDEQYF
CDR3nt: TGCAGTGCTAGTTCGGGGGCGGGGGACGAGCAGTACTTC

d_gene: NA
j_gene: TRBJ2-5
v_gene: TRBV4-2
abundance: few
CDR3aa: CASSQVPGRETQYF
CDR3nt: TGTGCCAGCAGCCAAGTGCCAGGGAGGGAGACCCAGTACTTC